This TCR beta chain was identified in a study of cytomegalovirus exposure and HLA in healthy donors (TCRdb year 2017). In terms of the full investigation: In an earlier analysis of 587 of the donors, approximately 260 Gb of sequence data and 120 million or so unique TCR beta sequences from 150 million to 200 million T cells were reported. An early release covering approximately 600 HLA-typed donors comprised about 300 gigabases of sequencing data and about 90 million unique TCR sequences. Among the roughly 400 genotyped donors, about 85% belonged to the genetic ancestry cluster associated with self-reported Caucasian donors. The study aimed to test whether cataloging public T cell receptors could reveal signatures of past pathogen exposure. The T cell repertoires of under 750 subjects were profiled by immunosequencing and related to cytomegalovirus serostatus. Along with the roughly 670-subject first cohort, a separate validation cohort of over a hundred different subjects was used. To predict cytomegalovirus infection status, the study brought together high-throughput TCR immunosequencing, statistical association of individual TCRs with disease status, and machine learning. A later analysis re-examined previously published TCR beta repertoires from roughly 720 donors and added high-resolution HLA genotyping to investigate patterns of TCR occurrence. Rather than using new phenotypic data, the later analysis identified candidate immune exposures from TCR beta sequences and from how often those sequences occurred across donors. An earlier analysis of around 640 of the donors used high-throughput TCR beta sequencing to judge whether each TCR beta V gene segment behaved as functional or pseudogenic. Donor age, sex, ethnicity and CMV serostatus were compiled alongside the repertoire data. A later genetic analysis took genome-wide SNP genotypes for about three fifths of the 666 donors and used that subset as a discovery cohort. All discovery cohort repertoires had been generated on a single sequencing platform. Class I and class II HLA loci were covered by the typing at four-digit resolution. The number of typed donors differed by locus: about 620-640 for A, B, C, DRB1 and DQB1; 522 for DQA1; around 580 for DPA1; and 400 to 480 for DPB1. About five DR-DQ haplotypes were handled as single units for association and clustering because linkage in the cohort was strong. On average, roughly 250,000 unique TCR beta nucleotide sequences were sequenced per donor among a few hundred genotyped donors of the cohort, with approximately 18% of those sequences being non-productive.

The library was prepared using the immunoSEQ multiplex PCR assay. A mixture of 60 forward primers for TCR Vbeta segments and 13 reverse primers for TCR Jbeta segments was used in the multiplex PCR. The CDR3 region of rearranged TCR beta genes was amplified from genomic DNA with a multiplex PCR assay. The amplified TCR beta libraries were sequenced on the Illumina HiSeq System as 87-base-pair reads. For the original study's pipeline: In a later analysis, some 80 million unique TCR beta chains were counted across the roughly 670 repertoires, and roughly 11 million of these chains were shared by at least two donors. Raw reads were error-corrected and collapsed into unique sequences by a nearest-neighbor algorithm in which closely related sequences were merged to remove PCR and sequencing errors. CDR3 sequences were aligned to IMGT reference sequences to assign V, D and J gene segments. For a sequence to be retained, a match of at least six nucleotides to both a V gene segment and a J gene segment was required. A rearrangement counted as productive if the CDR3 had no stop codons and remained in frame with V and J, and every other rearrangement counted as non-productive. Following IMGT convention, CDR3 was defined as the stretch from the second conserved V-encoded cysteine up to the conserved J-encoded phenylalanine. Sequences without an unambiguous match to a single V gene segment were excluded from the earlier analysis of about 600 of the donors. An earlier analysis of roughly 590 of the donors called V segments functional above 56.7% productive rearrangements and segregating when the between-donor standard deviation exceeded 5%. To diagnose cytomegalovirus status from the catalog of TCR beta chain sequences, a statistical classification framework was built. In a later analysis, V and J genes were assigned by comparing TCR nucleotide sequences against IMGT/GENE-DB human TR gene sequences. The TCRdist pipeline was used in a later analysis to assign CDR3 sequences and most-parsimonious VDJ recombination scenarios. A later analysis defined each TCR beta chain by its CDR3 amino acid sequence plus V-gene family, and excluded reads lacking a unique V-gene family. As a way to deal with suspected cross-contamination and a sequencing artifact, a later analysis dropped 450 to 700 nucleotide sequences that were highly shared and had low generation probability. In a later analysis, a clonal expansion index was calculated for each public chain from normalized within-repertoire ranks of inferred template counts. In a later analysis, generation probabilities were computed using a VDJ recombination model fitted to out-of-frame rearrangements, and the results were checked against IGoR. Hypergeometric tests were used in a later analysis to score TCR-TCR, TCR-HLA and TCR-CMV co-occurrence, with a repertoire-size bias correction applied to the TCR pairs. A later analysis estimated false discovery rates by permuting HLA or CMV assignments 20 times. In a later analysis, co-occurring TCRs were grouped with DBSCAN, and TCRdist sequence similarity was added when clustering was performed within HLA-allele-positive subsets. Co-occurrence clustering excluded repertoires with fewer than 30,000 or more than 120,000 public chains, plus five with anomalous nucleotide sharing. As stored in TCRdb, this immuneACCESS dataset retains in-frame rearrangements with V and J assigned. A fraction of the clones does not appear; measured against another copy, unresolved V genes explain less than half of the discrepancy, and the remainder lacks a known reason. The DNA gave D and trimming, while V, J and clone size come from that table. The sample includes around 120,000 clones, with approximately 80% observed a single time. The leading ten clones occupy approximately 8.8% of the sample.

General study outcomes and caveats: Correlated functional status among segregating V segments might be attributable to linkage disequilibrium, but an unknown experimental factor could not be ruled out. Strong co-occurrence of HLA alleles, especially DR and DQ, made assigning TCR associations to individual alleles difficult. Sequencing depth was assumed to be roughly uniform across donors in the presence/absence analyses, though that assumption may not hold. A later genetic analysis associated a missense DCLRE1C variant with V-gene and J-gene trimming of TCR beta chains, and an independent cohort replicated the association. CMV serostatus was the only immune exposure information available for the cohort. Because some donors lacked HLA typing at each locus, the association tests relied only on the typed subset. In vitro tests confirmed that a few of the cytomegalovirus-associated TCR beta chains recognize cytomegalovirus antigens. The 87-base-pair reads could not distinguish some IMGT-functional V segments, including TRBV6-2 and TRBV6-3, so those segments were excluded. In a later analysis, HLA-associated TCR beta chains were found to be more clonally expanded and to have lower generation probabilities than equally common non-associated chains. According to the authors, the approach could potentially be generalized to other disease states and immunological phenotypes. In an earlier analysis of roughly 500 of the donors, most TCR beta V segments appeared in productive rearrangements about 87% or about 30% of the time, broadly matching IMGT annotations. A later analysis found that TCR association rates varied across HLA loci, with DRB1 alleles showing the most associated TCRs and HLA-C alleles the fewest. The classifier was reported to diagnose cytomegalovirus status with high specificity and sensitivity in both the original cohort and the validation cohort. Several of the top co-occurrence clusters appeared to be linked to parvovirus B19, influenza, CMV and Epstein-Barr virus, according to a later analysis. A cluster of highly shared sequence variants was judged likely to be a technical artifact of the sequencing pipeline. According to a later analysis, most CMV-associated TCR beta chains appeared to be HLA-restricted, and the HLA associations seemed to be driven largely by CMV exposure. This cohort had only TCR beta chains sequenced, and the lack of alpha or paired-chain data limited which features could be detected. Compared with the approximately 670-donor mean, donors in an Asian-associated ancestry cluster had fewer N-insertions in productive TCRs, according to a later genetic analysis. Over 15 rarely observed V segments, including chromosome 9 orphons, were excluded from the earlier analysis of some 590 of the donors because counts were too low. Most TCR sequences were seen in very few donors, while some public TCRs were found in many individuals. Specific HLA alleles were associated with 15,000 to 20,000 TCR beta sequences at a false discovery rate of 0.05 in a later analysis. A further reported finding was that TCR beta sequences accurately predicted the HLA-A and HLA-B alleles for most subjects in the first cohort. The study gave a list of 150 to 200 TCR beta chains associated with cytomegalovirus.

The cohort was made up of hundreds of healthy bone marrow donors. All cohort members were sampled while nominally healthy, although unrecorded immune exposures were likely present. The donor tested CMV seropositive, placing the donor among the 290 or so seropositive members of the cohort. A peripheral blood sample was collected from each donor, and TCR beta sequencing was performed on peripheral blood mononuclear cells. The Qiagen DNeasy Blood Extraction Kit was used to extract genomic DNA from the blood cell samples. V gives up 0 bases and J gives up 4 bases, and the segment between their germline ends measures 16 bases. Spanning cysteine to phenylalanine, the CDR3 consists of 16 amino acids. The only DNA kept is the CDR3, 48 bases in frame from the first base. CDR1 and CDR2, looked up from the germline V gene, are MNHEY and SVGAGI. With regard to this clone: The antigen this receptor binds is unknown. It has no much larger one-base neighbor in the sample; base qualities were not kept.

This receptor was identified in a female donor in good health and CMV-seropositive. This receptor chain uses TRBV6-5 and TRBJ2-7, with no confidently assigned D gene. Material for sequencing was PBMCs. Read as DNA, the sequence is TGTGCCAGCAGTTACTCGTATTCGGCCCTGAGGTACGAGCAGTACTTC. Translation gives CASSYSYSALRYEQYF.